These 29 T cell receptor beta chains came from one sample sequenced in a study of tissue T cells after allogeneic stem cell transplantation. Some clones are missing from TCRdb's copy, which holds only in-frame ones; the method was immunoSEQ multiplex PCR. The sample includes 5,000 to 6,500 clones, around two thirds of them seen just once. Sample: duodenum tissue, taken at autopsy. Receptors originate from a woman between 18 and 55 years old with breast cancer.

The chain couples TRBV7-5 to TRBJ2-7; no check of the table's D call, TRBD1, against the DNA was made. TRBV7-5 is marked as a pseudogene. The CDR3 has 17 amino acids. In nucleotides, the CDR3 is TGTGTCAGAAGCCCAGGGAGTTCGGGACAGGGGGACTACGAGCAGTACTTC. The encoded protein is CVRSPGSSGQGDYEQYF.

The V and J genes are TRBV28 and TRBJ1-5; D not certain. From germline, CDR1 is MDHEN and CDR2 SYDVKM. The CDR3 covers 15 residues. Deletions cut 3 bases from V and 2 bases from J, with 11 bases between. CDR3 amino acids: CASSLSKVGNQPQHF. The CDR3 region has the DNA TGTGCCAGCAGTTTGTCTAAGGTTGGCAATCAGCCCCAGCATTTT.

Comments on this clone: Different DNA sequences within this sample yield the same CDR3. The chain uses TRBV6-2 or TRBV6-3 and TRBJ2-7, with no clear D. Trimming left V 3 bases short and J 1 base short, with 10 bases between. The germline V gene has CDR1 MNHEY and CDR2 SVGEGT. The CDR3 extends over 14 amino acids. CDR3 coding DNA: TGTGCCAGCAGTTATGTCTCCGGATCCTACGAGCAGTACTTC. Encoded protein: CASSYVSGSYEQYF.

The chain links TRBV3-1 (or the pseudogene TRBV3-2) to TRBJ2-5; no clear D. The V gene lost 3 bases and the J gene lost 1 base, with 9 bases spanning the gap. From germline, CDR1 is LGHDT and CDR2 YNNKEL (reference sequence). This CDR3 spans 14 amino acids. The CDR3 DNA reads as TGTGCCAGCAGCCACGGAAGACGCCAAGAGACCCAGTACTTC. Its protein is CASSHGRRQETQYF.

This chain connects TRBV30 to TRBJ2-3; tentatively, D is TRBD1 or TRBD2 (5 bases each). CDR1 is GTSNPN, CDR2 SVGIG, per germline (reference sequence). The CDR3 runs to 11 residues. Trimming left V 8 bases short and J 5 bases short, with 11 bases between. In nucleotides, the CDR3 is TGTGCCGCCGAGGGGTTAGATACGCAGTATTTT. Residues: CAAEGLDTQYF.

For the CDR3, the DNA is TGTGCCACAAGTGAGAGCACAGATACGCAGTATTTT. This gives the protein CATSESTDTQYF. V is TRBV19 and J is TRBJ2-3; D call uncertain. The length of the CDR3 is 12 residues. Germline V CDR1 and CDR2: LNHDA, SQIVND (reference sequence). V was shortened by 10 bases and J by 0 bases, with 8 bases between the two germline ends. The whole variable domain, remainder taken from reference TRBV19 and TRBJ2-3, is DGGITQSPKYLFRKEGQNVTLSCEQNLNHDAMYWYRQDPGQGLRLIYYSQIVNDFQKGDIAEGYSVSREKKESFPLTVTSAQKNPTAFYLCATSESTDTQYFGPGTRLTVL.

This chain uses TRBV5-3 with TRBJ2-7; D is uncertain. TRBV5-3 is an ORF for which the function is uncertain. V gave up 1 base and J gave up 3 bases, with 5 bases separating them. CDR3 length equals 12 residues. CDR3 DNA: TGTGCCAGAAGCTTGACTTTCTACGAGCAGTACTTC. Its protein product is CARSLTFYEQYF.

The chain has TRBV13 and TRBJ2-1; no firm D call. The CDR3 is 13 amino acids. The germline V gene has CDR1 PRHDT and CDR2 FYEKMQ (reference sequence). The V end was cut by 2 bases, the J end by 5 bases, with 7 bases between. This chain's CDR3 is CASSLTLDNEQFF. The DNA for the CDR3 is TGTGCCAGCAGCTTAACCCTGGACAATGAGCAGTTCTTC.

This clone has just a few counts. The rearrangement links TRBV6-1 to TRBJ2-3; tentatively, D is TRBD2 (5 bases). The CDR3 spans 19 residues. Trimming left V 3 bases short and J 0 bases short, with 22 bases between. CDR1 and CDR2 (germline): MNHNS, SASEGT. The CDR3 loop is CASSDLSVGLAASTDTQYF. DNA of the CDR3: TGTGCCAGCAGTGATCTCTCGGTCGGTCTAGCAGCTAGCACAGATACGCAGTATTTT.

The chain recombines TRBV4-1 with TRBJ1-2, with 8 bases aligning to TRBD1. CDR1 is MGHRA and CDR2 is YSYEKL in the germline V gene. The length of the CDR3 is 15 residues. V gave up 4 bases and J gave up 3 bases; unmatched junction bases: 7. CDR3 sequence (DNA): TGCGCCAGCAGCCCCCTCCACAGGGGGGACTATGGCTACACCTTC. The encoded protein is CASSPLHRGDYGYTF.

The rearrangement uses TRBV6-5 and TRBJ1-1; no firm D call. This CDR3 region has 14 residues. Germline V gene sequence: CDR1 MNHEY, CDR2 SVGAGI. V lost 0 bases and J 1 base, leaving 6 bases between the germline ends. DNA of the CDR3: TGTGCCAGCAGTTACTCCGGCGGGAACACTGAAGCTTTCTTT. It translates to CASSYSGGNTEAFF.

This chain uses TRBV3-1 (or the pseudogene TRBV3-2) with TRBJ2-7; TRBD2 is a possible D gene (5 bases). From germline, CDR1 is LGHDT and CDR2 YNNKEL (reference sequence). V lost 0 bases and J 4 bases, leaving 10 bases between the germline ends. The CDR3 sequence is 14 residues long. Here the CDR3 reads CASSQDTSKYEQYF. CDR3 sequence (DNA): TGTGCCAGCAGCCAAGATACTAGTAAATACGAGCAGTACTTC.

The chain links TRBV11-2 to TRBJ2-1; 11 nucleotides agree with TRBD1. The length of the CDR3 is 13 residues. The germline CDR1 and CDR2 sequences are SGHAT and FQNNGV. V gave up 8 bases and J gave up 10 bases; unmatched junction bases: 7. This CDR3 reads CASAPGQGGEQFF. DNA of the CDR3: TGTGCCAGCGCACCGGGACAGGGGGGCGAGCAGTTCTTC.

This sequence joins TRBV19 and TRBJ2-7; TRBD1 matches 9 bases. The CDR3 runs to 16 residues. Germline V gives CDR1 LNHDA, CDR2 SQIVND (reference sequence). V lost 3 bases to trimming and J lost 0 bases; unmatched junction nucleotides: 6. CDR3 in DNA: TGTGCCAGTAGTATCACCCCGGGACAGGGCTCCTACGAGCAGTACTTC. Protein product: CASSITPGQGSYEQYF.

This chain joins TRBV19 and TRBJ2-1; D is unclear. The germline V gene has CDR1 LNHDA and CDR2 SQIVND (reference sequence). V lost 1 base and J lost 5, with 6 bases in between. The CDR3 spans 13 residues. CDR3 sequence reads: CASSIGPHNEQFF. Written as DNA, the CDR3 is TGTGCCAGTAGTATAGGCCCCCACAATGAGCAGTTCTTC.

The chain links TRBV10-3 to TRBJ1-1; 7 nucleotides match TRBD1. V dropped 1 base and J dropped 2; count of bases not matched to a gene: 1. CDR1 ENHRY and CDR2 SYGVKD come from the germline V gene. The CDR3 sequence is 14 residues long. This CDR3 reads CAISEYRGNTEAFF. In nucleotides, the CDR3 is TGTGCCATCAGTGAGTACAGGGGAAACACTGAAGCTTTCTTT.

The rearrangement links TRBV5-6 to TRBJ2-1, with 13 positions matching TRBD2. CDR3 length equals 15 residues. The ends lost 2 bases at V and 9 bases at J; junction bases unmatched: 5. Germline lookup yields CDR1 SGHDT and CDR2 YYEEEE. DNA of the CDR3: TGTGCCAGCAGCTTACTAGCGGGGGGGCCATCTGAGCAGTTCTTC. Protein product: CASSLLAGGPSEQFF.

This clone was recorded a few times. The chain has TRBV30 and TRBJ1-2; D gene unclear. Trimming cost V 4 bases and J 8 bases, with 17 bases left between them. Germline V lookup: CDR1 GTSNPN, CDR2 SVGIG (reference sequence). The CDR3 totals 13 residues. The CDR3 region has the DNA TGTGCCTGGACCCCCCAGGTTCACCAAGGCTACACCTTC. Translating it yields CAWTPQVHQGYTF.

This chain joins TRBV10-3 and TRBJ2-1, with 12 bases identical to TRBD2. The germline gives CDR1 ENHRY, CDR2 SYGVKD. Germline trimming cut 7 bases from V and 7 bases from J; bases unmatched to any gene: 20. The CDR3 covers 19 residues. The CDR3 sequence: CAIKTGTSGPVREINEQFF. In nucleotides, the CDR3 is TGTGCCATCAAAACCGGGACTAGCGGGCCTGTTAGAGAAATTAATGAGCAGTTCTTC.

V and J are TRBV11-2 and TRBJ1-1; maybe TRBD1 (6 bases). This CDR3 is built from 15 residues. CDR1 and CDR2 (germline): SGHAT, FQNNGV. Trimming removed 8 bases at V and 4 bases at J, with 20 bases between. In DNA form, the CDR3 reads TGTGCCAGCCGGCAGTCAGGGGATTGGGGCACTGAAGCTTTCTTT. This codes for CASRQSGDWGTEAFF.

V gene TRBV7-2 combines with J gene TRBJ2-4, with 9 bases identical to TRBD2. This CDR3 contains 15 residues. From germline, CDR1 is SGHTA and CDR2 FQGNSA. After removal of 2 bases from V and 7 bases from J, the junction contained 6 bases not matched to a gene. The CDR3 protein is CASSLLVAGGNIQYF. The CDR3 nucleotides are TGTGCCAGCAGCTTATTAGTGGCGGGGGGGAACATTCAGTACTTC.

The chain links TRBV7-9 to TRBJ2-5, with D possibly matching TRBD2 (5 bases). CDR1 is SEHNR, CDR2 FQNEAQ, per germline (reference sequence). V dropped 3 bases and J dropped 3 bases, with 11 bases sitting between them. The CDR3 is 14 amino acids. CDR3 protein: CASSFLTSEETQYF. CDR3 bases: TGTGCCAGCAGCTTTTTAACTAGTGAAGAGACCCAGTACTTC. The whole variable domain, filled in from reference TRBV7-9 and TRBJ2-5, reads DTGVSQNPRHKITKRGQNVTFRCDPISEHNRLYWYRQTLGQGPEFLTYFQNEAQLEKSRLLSDRFSAERPKGSFSTLEIQRTEQGDSAMYLCASSFLTSEETQYFGPGTRLLVL.

The CDR3 DNA sequence: TGTGCCATCAGTGAGGCTCGACAGGGGGCGAACACTGAAGCTTTCTTT. Amino acids: CAISEARQGANTEAFF. This chain connects TRBV10-3 to TRBJ1-1, with 10 bases lining up with TRBD1. The CDR3 extends over 16 amino acids. The ends lost 2 bases at V and 1 base at J; junction bases unmatched: 4. Germline V gene data show CDR1 as ENHRY and CDR2 as SYGVKD.

CDR3 DNA sequence: TGTGCCAGCAGCCAAGGTACAGGGCCCAAAAACATTCAGTACTTC. Translated: CASSQGTGPKNIQYF. The V call is TRBV3-1 (or the pseudogene TRBV3-2), the J call TRBJ2-4; a weak D match, TRBD1 (6 bases). Trimming stripped 1 base from V and 2 bases from J, with 9 bases between. CDR1 LGHDT and CDR2 YNNKEL come from the germline V gene (reference sequence). The CDR3 has 15 residues.

This clone has only a few counts. The chain is built from TRBV18 and TRBJ2-1; 7 bases are shared with TRBD2. This CDR3 region has 13 residues. Per the germline V gene, CDR1 is KGHSH and CDR2 is LQKENI. The junction had 3 bases not matched to a gene; V was cut back by 4 bases and J by 6 bases. The CDR3 nucleotides are TGTGCCAGCTCACAGGGCGGGGGCAATGAGCAGTTCTTC. Amino acids: CASSQGGGNEQFF.

CDR3 nucleotides: TGTGCCAGCTCACCGTCCACTAATGAAAAACTGTTTTTT. Its translation is CASSPSTNEKLFF. The V call is TRBV18, the J call TRBJ1-4; D ambiguous. CDR1 is KGHSH, CDR2 LQKENI, per germline. The V and J ends lost 3 bases and 2 bases respectively, with 4 bases between them. This CDR3 region has 13 residues.

CDR3 residues: CASRVTGAGINEQFF. The CDR3 bases are TGTGCCAGCAGGGTAACAGGGGCGGGGATCAATGAGCAGTTCTTC. This chain uses TRBV27 with TRBJ2-1; perhaps TRBD1 as D (7 bases). The CDR3 length is 15 residues. From germline, CDR1 is MNHEY and CDR2 SMNVEV (reference sequence). The V end was cut by 6 bases, the J end by 6 bases, with 18 bases between.

This clone was counted between two and nine times. This sequence joins TRBV7-2 and TRBJ2-7; a possible D gene is TRBD1 (6 bases). Germline V gene lookup returns CDR1 SGHTA and CDR2 FQGNSA. The V end was cut by 3 bases, the J end by 4 bases, with 19 bases between. The CDR3 extends over 16 amino acids. CDR3 loop: CASSFEGGVRSYEQYF. The CDR3 DNA reads TGTGCCAGCAGCTTCGAAGGGGGAGTACGTTCTTACGAGCAGTACTTC. The full variable domain, rest sourced from reference TRBV7-2 and TRBJ2-7, is GAGVSQSPSNKVTEKGKDVELRCDPISGHTALYWYRQSLGQGLEFLIYFQGNSAPDKSGLPSDRFSAERTGGSVSTLTIQRTQQEDSAVYLCASSFEGGVRSYEQYFGPGTRLTVT.

The chain joins TRBV27 to TRBJ2-1, with 10 bases aligning to TRBD2. Germline V gives CDR1 MNHEY, CDR2 SMNVEV (reference sequence). Trimming at V came to 4 bases and at J to 7 bases, leaving 16 bases not matched to a gene. The CDR3 spans 18 residues. CDR3 residues: CASSSRGASGRGWNEQFF. In DNA form, the CDR3 reads TGTGCCAGCAGTTCCCGAGGGGCTAGCGGGAGAGGATGGAATGAGCAGTTCTTC.